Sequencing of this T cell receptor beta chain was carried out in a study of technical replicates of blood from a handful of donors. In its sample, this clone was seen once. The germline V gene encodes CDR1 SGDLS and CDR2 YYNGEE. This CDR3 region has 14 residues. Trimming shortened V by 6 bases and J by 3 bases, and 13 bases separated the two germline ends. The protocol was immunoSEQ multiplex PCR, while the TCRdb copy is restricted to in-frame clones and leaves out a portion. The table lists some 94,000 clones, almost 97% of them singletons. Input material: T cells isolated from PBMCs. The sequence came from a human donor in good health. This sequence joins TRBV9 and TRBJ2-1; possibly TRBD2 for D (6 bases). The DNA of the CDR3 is TGTGCCAGCAATCTGGCGGGGCGCTACAATGAGCAGTTCTTC. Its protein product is CASNLAGRYNEQFF.